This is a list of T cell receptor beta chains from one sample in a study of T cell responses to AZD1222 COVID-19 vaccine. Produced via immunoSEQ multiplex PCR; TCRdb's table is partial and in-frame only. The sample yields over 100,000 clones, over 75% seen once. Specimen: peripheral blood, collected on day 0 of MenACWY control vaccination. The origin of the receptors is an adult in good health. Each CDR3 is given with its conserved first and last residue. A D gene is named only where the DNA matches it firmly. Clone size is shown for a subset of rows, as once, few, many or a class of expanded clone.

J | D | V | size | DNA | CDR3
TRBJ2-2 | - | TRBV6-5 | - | TGTGCCAGCAGTCCACTTACCGGGAATAATGGGGAGCTGTTTTTT | CASSPLTGNNGELFF
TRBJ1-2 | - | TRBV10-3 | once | TGTGCCATCAGTGAGTCGGGGGTCTCTTCAGGATACACCTTC | CAISESGVSSGYTF
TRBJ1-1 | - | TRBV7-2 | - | TGTGCCAGCAGCTCAGGGGCAGTCACTGAAGCTTTCTTT | CASSSGAVTEAFF
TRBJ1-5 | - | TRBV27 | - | TGTGCCAGCAGTTTAAGACTATCGAGATATCAGCCCCAGCATTTT | CASSLRLSRYQPQHF
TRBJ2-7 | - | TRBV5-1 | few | TGCGCCAGCAGCTTGGATCAGGATAGTCCCAGGCGGTACTTC | CASSLDQDSPRRYF
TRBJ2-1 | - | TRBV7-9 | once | TGTGCCAGCAGCTTAGTGGGGCATGAGCAGTTCTTC | CASSLVGHEQFF
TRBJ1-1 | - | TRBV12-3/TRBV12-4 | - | TGTGCCAGCAGTTTAGGGCAGGGACGTTTAGTCTTT | CASSLGQGRLVF
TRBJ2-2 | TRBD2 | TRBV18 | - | TGTGCCAGCTCAGTACTAGCGGGAGGCACCGGGGAGCTGTTTTTT | CASSVLAGGTGELFF
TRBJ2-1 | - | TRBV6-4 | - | TGTGCCAGCCGGGACGGGGGGCGTGGGCAGTTCTTC | CASRDGGRGQFF
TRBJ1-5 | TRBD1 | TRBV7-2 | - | TGTGCCAGCAGCCCGGACAGGGGGGATCAGCCCCAGCATTTT | CASSPDRGDQPQHF
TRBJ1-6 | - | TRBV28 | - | TGTGCCAGCAGTAAGGTTGGAACCCTCCACTTT | CASSKVGTLHF
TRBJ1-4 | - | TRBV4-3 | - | TGCGCCAGCAGCCAAGTATTTTCTGGCGGCGTGATAAATGAAAAACTGTTTTTT | CASSQVFSGGVINEKLFF
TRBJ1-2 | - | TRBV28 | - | TGTGCCAGCAGTTTTCGGGGCAGAACGAACTATGGCTACACCTTC | CASSFRGRTNYGYTF
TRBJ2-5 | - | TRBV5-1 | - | TGCGCCAGCAGCTTGGAGAGGGGGCAAGAGACCCAGTACTTC | CASSLERGQETQYF
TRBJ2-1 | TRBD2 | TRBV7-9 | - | TGTGCCAGCAGCCCAGGGACTAGCGGTTACAATGAGCAGTTCTTC | CASSPGTSGYNEQFF
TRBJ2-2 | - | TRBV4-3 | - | TGCGCCAGCAGCCAAGCAACAGGTTTCACCGGGGAGCTGTTTTTT | CASSQATGFTGELFF
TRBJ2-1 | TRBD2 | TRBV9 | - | TGTGCCAGCAGCGTAAGGACTAGCGGGGGCCCAAATTACAATGAGCAGTTCTTC | CASSVRTSGGPNYNEQFF
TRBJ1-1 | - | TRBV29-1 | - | TGCAGCGTCCATGAGGCCGGGGACACTGAAGCTTTCTTT | CSVHEAGDTEAFF
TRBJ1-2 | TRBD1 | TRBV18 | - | TGTGCCAGCTCACCGGGAACAGGGGACTATGGCTACACCTTC | CASSPGTGDYGYTF
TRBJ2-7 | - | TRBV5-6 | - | TGTGCCAGCAGCGGACGGACAGCGAGCTCCTACGAGCAGTACTTC | CASSGRTASSYEQYF
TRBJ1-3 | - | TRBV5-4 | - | TGTGCCAGCAGCTTGGGACTTTCGGGGAGCGGAAACACCATATATTTT | CASSLGLSGSGNTIYF
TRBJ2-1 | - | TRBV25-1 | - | TGTGCCAGCAGCAGGGGGGGTGGCCACAGTGAGCAGTTCTTC | CASSRGGGHSEQFF
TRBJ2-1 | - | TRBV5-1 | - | TGCGCCAGCAGCTTGCAGAGCTCCTACAATGAGCAGTTCTTC | CASSLQSSYNEQFF
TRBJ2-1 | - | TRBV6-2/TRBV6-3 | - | TGTGCCAGCAGTTACGAGGGATTAGATGAGAATGAGCAGTTCTTC | CASSYEGLDENEQFF
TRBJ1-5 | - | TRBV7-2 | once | TGTGCCAGCAGCTTAAGAACGGGGAGCAATCAGCCCCAGCATTTT | CASSLRTGSNQPQHF
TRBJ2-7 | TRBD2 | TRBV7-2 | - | TGTGCCAGCAGCTTAGGGACTAGCGGTTCCTACGAGCAGTACTTC | CASSLGTSGSYEQYF
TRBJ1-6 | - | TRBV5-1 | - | TGCGCCAGCAGCTTGGGCGATAATTCACCCCTCCACTTT | CASSLGDNSPLHF
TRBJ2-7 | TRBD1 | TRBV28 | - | TGTGCCAGCAGTTTGGACAGGGGCTCCTACGAGCAGTACTTC | CASSLDRGSYEQYF
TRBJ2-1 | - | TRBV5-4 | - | TGTGCCAGCAGCCCGGCCGAAGCGGCCTCCTACAATGAGCAGTTCTTC | CASSPAEAASYNEQFF
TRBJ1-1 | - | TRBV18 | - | TGTGCCAGCTCACCAGGTGGGGGACAGAACACTGAAGCTTTCTTT | CASSPGGGQNTEAFF
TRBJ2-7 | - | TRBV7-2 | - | TGTGCCAGCACCTATTCAGGCGGAGTCTCCTACGAGCAGTACTTC | CASTYSGGVSYEQYF
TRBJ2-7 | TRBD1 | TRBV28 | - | TGTGCCAGCAGTTTGTCGCTGGGACAGAGCTCCTACGAGCAGTACTTC | CASSLSLGQSSYEQYF
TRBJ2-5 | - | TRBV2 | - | TGTGCCAGCCGCCGACAAGAGACCCAGTACTTC | CASRRQETQYF
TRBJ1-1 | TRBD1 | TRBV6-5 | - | TGTGCCAGCAGTACGGGGACAGGGGGTTCGGCTTTCTTT | CASSTGTGGSAFF
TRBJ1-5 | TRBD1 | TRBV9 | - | TGTGCCAGCAGCGGGGGACAGGGAAATCAGCCCCAGCATTTT | CASSGGQGNQPQHF
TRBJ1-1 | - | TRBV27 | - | TGTGCCAGCAGTTCACACCGGGGCCCGGCGAACACTGAAGCTTTCTTT | CASSSHRGPANTEAFF
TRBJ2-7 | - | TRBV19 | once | TGTGCCAGTACCCAGTGGGCTCGACGACCCGCAAAGCAGTACTTC | CASTQWARRPAKQYF
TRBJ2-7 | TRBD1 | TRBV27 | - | TGTGCCAGCAGTTTAAGGGGACAGGGCTTCTACGAGCAGTACTTC | CASSLRGQGFYEQYF
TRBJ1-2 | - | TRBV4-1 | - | TGCGCCAGCAGCCAAAACAGGGTTGGCTACACCTTC | CASSQNRVGYTF
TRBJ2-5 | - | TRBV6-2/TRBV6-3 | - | TGTGCCAGCAGTTATGGTGGGACGCGGCCGGACCAAGAGACCCAGTACTTC | CASSYGGTRPDQETQYF
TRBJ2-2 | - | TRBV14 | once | TGTGCCAGCAGCCCCCCGGACAGAAACACCGGGGAGCTGTTTTTT | CASSPPDRNTGELFF
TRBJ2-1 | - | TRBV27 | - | TGTGCCAGCAGTTTATGGGTGACCGATAGCTCCTACAATGAGCAGTTCTTC | CASSLWVTDSSYNEQFF
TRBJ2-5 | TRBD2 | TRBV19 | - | TGTGCCAGTAGTTCCTGGCTAGCGGGAGTCGGGGAGACCCAGTACTTC | CASSSWLAGVGETQYF
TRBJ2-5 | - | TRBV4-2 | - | TGTGCCAGCAGCCAAGCGGTGCAGCGGGAGACCCAGTACTTC | CASSQAVQRETQYF
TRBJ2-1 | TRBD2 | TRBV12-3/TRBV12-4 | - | TGTGCCAGCAGTCGGGGGGATCATGAGCAGTTCTTC | CASSRGDHEQFF
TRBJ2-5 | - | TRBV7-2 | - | TGTGCCAGCAGCTCCCCTGCCCGGGACGCCCTGGAGACCCAGTACTTC | CASSSPARDALETQYF
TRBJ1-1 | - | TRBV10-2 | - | TGCGCCAGCAGGCGGGGGCCCTTAAACACTGAAGCTTTCTTT | CASRRGPLNTEAFF
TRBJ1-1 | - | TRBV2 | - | TGTGCTGGCCGGGACACCTTTTTGAACACTGAAGCTTTCTTT | CAGRDTFLNTEAFF
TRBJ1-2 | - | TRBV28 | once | TGTGCCAGCAGTGAGGCTAACTATGGCTACACCTTC | CASSEANYGYTF
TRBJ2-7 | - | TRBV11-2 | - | TGTGCCAGCAGCCCGGACGGGGCATCCTACGAGCAGTACTTC | CASSPDGASYEQYF
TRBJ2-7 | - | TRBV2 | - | TGTGCCAGCAGCAATTTTGGTGGGGTCGGTTACGAGCAGTACTTC | CASSNFGGVGYEQYF
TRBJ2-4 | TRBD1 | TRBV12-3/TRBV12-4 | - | TGTGCCAGCAGACCTACAGGACAGGATGTTCAGTACTTC | CASRPTGQDVQYF
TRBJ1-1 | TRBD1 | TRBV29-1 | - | TGCAGCGTGGAACGACAGGGGTGGATAAACACTGAAGCTTTCTTT | CSVERQGWINTEAFF